This T cell receptor beta chain was sequenced for a study of glioma-infiltrating T cells after dendritic cell vaccination. V shed 5 bases and J 1 base; nucleotides not matched to a gene: 4. Germline V gene sequence: CDR1 SGHTA, CDR2 FQGNSA. The CDR3 contains 14 residues. Up to about 2 ug genomic DNA was used for TCRB CDR3 amplification. The data were produced by immunoSEQ multiplex PCR, yet TCRdb's version contains in-frame clones alone and is incomplete. This sample has about 10,000 clones, with 70% to 85% found just once. This sample's time point: after dendritic cell vaccination, including at tumor progression/relapse.

The sequence was obtained from a human donor with glioblastoma. The sample consisted of blood, taken after dendritic cell vaccination. The chain recombines TRBV7-2 with TRBJ1-1, with 7 bases lining up with TRBD1. CDR3 residues: CASSARTGNTEAFF. Written as DNA, the CDR3 is TGTGCCAGCAGCGCCAGGACAGGGAACACTGAAGCTTTCTTT.